One sample yielded the 27 T cell receptor beta chains listed below, sequenced in a study of early T cells in non-severe SARS-CoV-2 infection. TCRdb processed the 5' RACE reads anew with MiXCR; each CDR3 protein has one entry. The sample has 59,000 or so distinct CDR3 sequences, 10% to 15% seen once. Specimen: whole blood, collected at baseline. The receptors originated from an adult who was a healthcare worker with PCR-confirmed SARS-CoV-2 infection or an uninfected control (not recorded which).

The chain employs TRBV7-8 and TRBJ2-7; 7 bases line up with TRBD2. The CDR3 spans 13 residues. Germline loops: CDR1 SGHVS, CDR2 FQNEAQ. V gave up 7 bases and J gave up 1 base; unmatched junction bases: 4. The CDR3 is CASTTSRSYEQYF. CDR3 bases: TGTGCCAGCACGACTAGCAGATCCTACGAGCAGTACTTC.

This clonotype showed up many times. The rearrangement links TRBV7-8 to TRBJ2-5; D is unresolved. CDR3 length equals 14 residues. CDR1 and CDR2 from the germline V gene are SGHVS and FQNEAQ. Trimming cost V 5 bases and J 5 bases, with 15 bases left between them. In DNA, the CDR3 is TGTGCCAGCAGCCCGGAGACTGAATGGGAGACCCAGTACTTC. Protein sequence: CASSPETEWETQYF.

This clonotype has more than one count but fewer than ten. This rearrangement joins TRBV19 to TRBJ2-2; 7 bases fit TRBD1. Germline V gene data show CDR1 as LNHDA and CDR2 as SQIVND (reference sequence). The CDR3 has 14 residues. V was pared by 4 bases and J by 5 bases, with 4 bases of the junction left unmatched. The CDR3: CASSTQQGTGELFF. CDR3 bases: TGTGCCAGTAGTACCCAACAGGGGACCGGGGAGCTGTTTTTT. Together with reference TRBV19 and TRBJ2-2, the CDR3 gives the full variable domain: DGGITQSPKYLFRKEGQNVTLSCEQNLNHDAMYWYRQDPGQGLRLIYYSQIVNDFQKGDIAEGYSVSREKKESFPLTVTSAQKNPTAFYLCASSTQQGTGELFFGEGSRLTVL.

This clonotype was seen a few times. The chain employs TRBV20-1 and TRBJ2-1, with 10 bases fitting TRBD1. V was pared by 5 bases and J by 2 bases, with 12 bases of the junction left unmatched. CDR1 is DFQATT, CDR2 SNEGSKA, per germline (reference sequence). The CDR3 totals 17 residues. CDR3 sequence: CSALNSGTGATYNEQFF. CDR3 sequence (DNA): TGCAGTGCTCTCAACTCCGGGACAGGGGCGACCTACAATGAGCAGTTCTTC.

Here the CDR3 DNA reads TGCAGCGTCAGCATCTCCTTCTATGGCTACACCTTC. It is translated as CSVSISFYGYTF. This rearrangement joins TRBV29-1 to TRBJ1-2; no definite D call. The CDR3 runs 12 residues. Germline V gene lookup returns CDR1 SQVTM and CDR2 ANQGSEA. V was pared by 6 bases and J by 4 bases, with 12 bases between.

CDR3 in amino acids: CASSTLAFSYNEQFF. CDR3 DNA: TGTGCCAGCAGCACACTAGCGTTCTCCTACAATGAGCAGTTCTTC. The chain is built from TRBV7-2 and TRBJ2-1; 7 nucleotides align to TRBD2. Germline trimming cut 5 bases from V and 0 bases from J; bases unmatched to any gene: 4. Germline V CDR1 and CDR2: SGHTA, FQGNSA. The CDR3 has 15 amino acids.

This clonotype was seen a few times. The chain links TRBV29-1 to TRBJ2-7; 8 bases are a match to TRBD1. Germline V gives CDR1 SQVTM, CDR2 ANQGSEA. The CDR3 has 13 amino acids. The V and J ends lost 4 bases and 1 base, in that order; junction bases with no gene match: 3. CDR3 in DNA: TGCAGCGTTGTTACAGGGGGGTCCTACGAGCAGTACTTC. Encoded protein: CSVVTGGSYEQYF.

J is TRBJ2-5 and V is TRBV7-9; D is uncertain. This CDR3 is built from 18 residues. Trimming shortened V by 0 bases and J by 2 bases, and 19 bases separated the two germline ends. In germline, CDR1 is SEHNR, CDR2 FQNEAQ (reference sequence). Here the CDR3 reads CASSLAFINTADQETQYF. CDR3 nucleotide sequence: TGTGCCAGCAGCTTAGCTTTTATCAATACGGCAGATCAAGAGACCCAGTACTTC.

This clonotype occurred a few times. This chain connects TRBV9 to TRBJ2-3; TRBD2 matches at 12 bases. Germline CDR1 is SGDLS and CDR2 is YYNGEE. The V segment lost 4 bases and the J segment 5 bases; nucleotides outside the gene matches: 5. This CDR3 is 15 amino acids long. The CDR3 region has the DNA TGTGCCAGCAGCTCTAGCGGGGGGGCCGGAGATACGCAGTATTTT. Protein sequence: CASSSSGGAGDTQYF.

This clonotype occurred a few times. This chain links TRBV27 with TRBJ1-1; possibly TRBD1 for D (5 bases). The V and J ends lost 5 bases and 7 bases respectively, with 14 bases between them. The germline V gene encodes CDR1 MNHEY and CDR2 SMNVEV (reference sequence). The CDR3 has 13 residues. The CDR3, as DNA: TGTGCCAGCAGTCTACAGGAGGAGAATGAAGCTTTCTTT. Protein product: CASSLQEENEAFF.

This chain joins TRBV7-9 and TRBJ2-5, with D possibly matching TRBD2 (5 bases). The CDR3 has 13 amino acids. Germline loops: CDR1 SEHNR, CDR2 FQNEAQ (reference sequence). The germline V and J ends were trimmed by 4 bases and 6 bases, with 12 bases remaining between them. This chain's CDR3 is CASSYGEGKTQYF. DNA for the CDR3: TGTGCCAGCAGCTACGGCGAGGGAAAGACCCAGTACTTC.

In DNA form, the CDR3 reads TGTGCCAGCAGCGCGTCTAGCGGGAGGGCAGATACGCAGTATTTT. This sequence encodes CASSASSGRADTQYF. The chain couples TRBV7-2 to TRBJ2-3, with 12 bases that match TRBD2. This CDR3 has 15 amino acids. Germline V gene lookup returns CDR1 SGHTA and CDR2 FQGNSA. V dropped 5 bases and J dropped 4; count of bases not matched to a gene: 4.

V and J are TRBV12-3 or TRBV12-4 and TRBJ1-2, with TRBD1 identical over 8 bases. The CDR3 is 14 amino acids. After removal of 6 bases from V and 2 bases from J, the junction contained 5 bases not matched to a gene. The DNA for the CDR3 is TGTGCCAGCAGCATGACAGGGGCGAACTATGGCTACACCTTC. The encoded protein is CASSMTGANYGYTF.

This clonotype was detected a few times. This chain links TRBV12-3 or TRBV12-4 with TRBJ1-3, with 7 bases matching TRBD1. The trim removed 5 bases at V and 3 bases at J, leaving 10 bases unmatched. This CDR3 contains 16 residues. Here the CDR3 DNA reads TGTGCCAGCAGTCGACCAACAGGGGTCGGTGGAAACACCATATATTTT. Its protein is CASSRPTGVGGNTIYF.

The rearrangement joins TRBV5-1 to TRBJ1-1; perhaps TRBD1 as D (6 bases). The V and J ends lost 4 bases and 5 bases respectively, with 15 bases between them. This CDR3 is built from 14 residues. CDR1 and CDR2 (germline): SGHRS, YFSETQ. CDR3 sequence reads: CASSMGQGGTEAFF. The CDR3 DNA reads as TGCGCCAGCAGCATGGGACAAGGAGGGACTGAAGCTTTCTTT.

This clonotype was seen many times. The chain carries TRBV7-2 and TRBJ1-2, with 8 bases that match TRBD1. Losses at the gene ends were 5 bases for V and 6 bases for J; bases not matched to a gene: 8. The CDR3 runs 14 residues. Germline V gene lookup returns CDR1 SGHTA and CDR2 FQGNSA. The CDR3 DNA reads as TGTGCCAGCAGCCCGGACAGGGTGCGTAATGGCTACACCTTC. This sequence encodes CASSPDRVRNGYTF.

This clonotype was counted only a few times. The rearrangement links TRBV5-1 to TRBJ2-2, with 8 bases matching TRBD1. Losses at the gene ends were 2 bases for V and 3 bases for J; bases not matched to a gene: 9. CDR3 length equals 17 residues. The V gene's germline CDR1 is SGHRS and CDR2 YFSETQ. The CDR3 is CASSFSSGGIDTGELFF. The CDR3 DNA follows: TGCGCCAGCAGCTTCTCCTCAGGGGGCATTGACACCGGGGAGCTGTTTTTT.

This clonotype was found many times. The chain links TRBV18 to TRBJ1-6, with D perhaps matching TRBD1 (6 bases). Germline CDR1 and CDR2: KGHSH and LQKENI. This CDR3 contains 14 residues. V shed 2 bases and J shed 8 bases, with 10 bases lying between them. The CDR3 DNA is TGTGCCAGCTCACCAGTAGGGGGGGATTCACCCCTCCACTTT. Amino acid sequence: CASSPVGGDSPLHF.

The table lists this clonotype with a few counts. The chain is built from TRBV12-3 or TRBV12-4 and TRBJ2-7, with D perhaps matching TRBD2 (5 bases). Trimming removed 3 bases from V and 6 bases from J, with 18 bases in between. There are 15 residues in the CDR3. CDR3 sequence: CASSFMTEDVGEQYF. The CDR3 DNA sequence: TGTGCCAGCAGTTTTATGACGGAGGATGTCGGCGAGCAGTACTTC.

The gene calls are TRBV20-1 and TRBJ1-6; unclear D gene. Trimming cost V 3 bases and J 2 bases, with 11 bases left between them. The CDR3 is made up of 15 amino acids. CDR1 is DFQATT, CDR2 SNEGSKA, per germline (reference sequence). In DNA, the CDR3 is TGCAGTGCTAGGTCCAGTTTCGCCTATAATTCACCCCTCCACTTT. This translates into CSARSSFAYNSPLHF.

In this sample, this clonotype turned up many times. The chain joins TRBV6-2 or TRBV6-3 to TRBJ2-5; D unresolved. The germline V gene encodes CDR1 MNHEY and CDR2 SVGEGT. The CDR3 is 16 amino acids. Trimming removed 2 bases at V and 1 base at J, with 14 bases between. The CDR3 DNA sequence: TGTGCCAGCAGTTACGACGGGCAGATCAGCCAAGAGACCCAGTACTTC. This sequence encodes CASSYDGQISQETQYF.

The chain employs TRBV4-2 and TRBJ2-2, with D unclear. Germline V gives CDR1 LGHNA, CDR2 YNFKEQ. Trimming took off 4 bases at V and 6 bases at J, with 12 bases between the two ends. CDR3 length: 14 residues. The CDR3 DNA is TGTGCCAGCAGCCCCAGACTCCCTGCCGGGGAGCTGTTTTTT. This sequence encodes CASSPRLPAGELFF.

This clonotype was counted between two and nine times. The chain recombines TRBV18 with TRBJ2-2; perhaps TRBD1 as D (6 bases). V lost 3 bases and J lost 0, with 14 bases in between. Germline assignment: CDR1 KGHSH and CDR2 LQKENI. This CDR3 has 17 amino acids. The CDR3 loop is CASSPLPQGTNTGELFF. For the CDR3, the DNA is TGTGCCAGCTCACCTCTGCCACAGGGAACGAACACCGGGGAGCTGTTTTTT. Combining the CDR3 with reference TRBV18 and TRBJ2-2 gives the whole variable domain NAGVMQNPRHLVRRRGQEARLRCSPMKGHSHVYWYRQLPEEGLKFMVYLQKENIIDESGMPKERFSAEFPKEGPSILRIQQVVRGDSAAYFCASSPLPQGTNTGELFFGEGSRLTVL.

This clonotype was counted a few times. V gene TRBV28 combines with J gene TRBJ1-3, with D unclear. This CDR3 comprises 15 residues. Germline V gene sequence: CDR1 MDHEN, CDR2 SYDVKM. The V and J ends lost 1 base and 0 bases respectively, with 7 bases between them. CDR3 residues: CASSLYPSSGNTIYF. As DNA, the CDR3 is TGTGCCAGCAGTTTATATCCCTCCTCTGGAAACACCATATATTTT.

This clonotype was counted a few times. The CDR3 coding sequence is TGTGCCACCCTCCGGCAGTTCCCGAACACTGAAGCTTTCTTT. Its protein product is CATLRQFPNTEAFF. J is TRBJ1-1 and V is TRBV6-5; D ambiguous. In germline, CDR1 is MNHEY, CDR2 SVGAGI. The length of the CDR3 is 14 residues. V was clipped by 10 bases and J by 1 base, with 16 bases between them.

The chain employs TRBV28 and TRBJ2-1; 9 nucleotides agree with TRBD2. After removal of 6 bases from V and 8 bases from J, the junction contained 11 bases not matched to a gene. CDR1 and CDR2 (germline): MDHEN, SYDVKM. This CDR3 region has 15 residues. The CDR3 loop is CASSPGTSSVHEQFF. CDR3 in DNA: TGTGCCAGCAGCCCCGGGACTAGCAGCGTCCATGAGCAGTTCTTC.

CDR3 amino acids: CASSRDAISGANVLTF. CDR3 sequence (DNA): TGTGCCAGCAGCCGGGACGCCATCTCTGGGGCCAACGTCCTGACTTTC. V usage is TRBV3-1 and J usage is TRBJ2-6; D assignment may be TRBD1 or TRBD2 (5 bases each). Germline V lookup: CDR1 LGHDT, CDR2 YNNKEL (reference sequence). This CDR3 region has 16 residues. V was shortened by 4 bases and J by 0 bases, with 10 bases between the two germline ends.